One sample yielded the 22 T cell receptor beta chains listed below, sequenced in a study of blood T cells in healthy people across ages. Using a J-beta primer mix together with a sample-barcoded 5' primer, a second PCR was run for roughly 6 to 11 cycles. TCRdb passed the 5' RACE reads through MiXCR, listing each CDR3 protein once. The sample consists of about 2 million distinct CDR3 sequences, roughly 49% of them appearing once. The sequenced sample was blood. The receptors were gathered from a woman in her thirties or forties in good health.

This clonotype was counted only a few times. The rearrangement links TRBV7-2 to TRBJ2-5; D may be TRBD2 (6 bases). In germline, CDR1 is SGHTA, CDR2 FQGNSA. V was clipped by 6 bases and J by 1 base, with 18 bases between them. CDR3 length: 16 residues. The CDR3 protein is CASSPIRLARQETQYF. The CDR3 DNA reads as TGTGCCAGCAGTCCGATCAGGCTAGCGCGCCAAGAGACCCAGTACTTC.

This clonotype was seen more than once but under ten times. V is TRBV6-5 and J is TRBJ2-6; D is unresolved. CDR1 is MNHEY, CDR2 SVGAGI, per germline. The CDR3 covers 16 residues. V lost 2 bases, J lost 0 bases, and 8 bases lay in between. Written as DNA, the CDR3 is TGTGCCAGCAGTTACATCGTAACCTCTGGGGCCAACGTCCTGACTTTC. This encodes CASSYIVTSGANVLTF.

In its sample, this clonotype was seen many times. J is TRBJ2-7 and V is TRBV13; no reliable D call. The CDR3 consists of 16 residues. V was pared by 0 bases and J by 0 bases, with 12 bases between. The germline V gene encodes CDR1 PRHDT and CDR2 FYEKMQ (reference sequence). CDR3 sequence: CASSLGVAVSSYEQYF. CDR3 nucleotides: TGTGCCAGCAGCTTAGGAGTGGCGGTGAGCTCCTACGAGCAGTACTTC.

A few counts support this clonotype. The rearrangement joins TRBV29-1 to TRBJ2-5; no reliable D call. The CDR3 is 13 amino acids. V was pared by 1 base and J by 0 bases, with 6 bases between. From germline, CDR1 is SQVTM and CDR2 ANQGSEA. The CDR3 here is CSVEGAHQETQYF. DNA of the CDR3: TGCAGCGTTGAAGGGGCCCACCAAGAGACCCAGTACTTC.

This clonotype was found a few times. One end of the junction fails to match germline, which may point to a read error. J is TRBJ1-2 and V is TRBV4-2; possibly TRBD1 for D (6 bases). This CDR3 has 16 residues. The germline V gene has CDR1 LGHNA and CDR2 YNFKEQ. The CDR3 here is CASSQEEAGARYGYTF. CDR3 nucleotides: TGTGCCAGCAGCCAAGAAGAGGCGGGGGCGCGCTATGGCTACACCTTT.

V is TRBV12-3 or TRBV12-4 and J is TRBJ2-1, with 7 positions matching TRBD2. The CDR3 is 16 residues long. V shed 3 bases and J 7 bases; nucleotides not matched to a gene: 12. The CDR3 DNA reads as TGTGCCAGCAGTTTGGAGACTAGCTGGTCGGGAAATGAGCAGTTCTTC. Translation gives CASSLETSWSGNEQFF.

In this sample, this clonotype turned up a few times. The V call is TRBV2, the J call TRBJ2-3; tentatively, D is TRBD1 (6 bases). The CDR3 runs to 14 residues. Germline V gene lookup returns CDR1 SNHLY and CDR2 FYNNEI. V shed 8 bases and J shed 4 bases, with 16 bases lying between them. The CDR3 here is CASPQGSSPDTQYF. CDR3 DNA: TGTGCCAGCCCCCAGGGGAGTTCACCAGATACGCAGTATTTT.

There are a few counts of this clonotype. The V gene is TRBV7-2, the J gene TRBJ2-1; 10 nucleotides match TRBD2. Germline CDR1 reads SGHTA; CDR2 reads FQGNSA. The trim removed 6 bases at V and 0 bases at J, leaving 5 bases unmatched. The CDR3 runs 16 residues. The CDR3 coding sequence is TGTGCCAGCAGTCTTAGCGGGGGGAGCTCCTACAATGAGCAGTTCTTC. It codes for CASSLSGGSSYNEQFF.

The chain employs TRBV28 and TRBJ2-4; D not resolved. Per the germline V gene, CDR1 is MDHEN and CDR2 is SYDVKM. V dropped 1 base and J dropped 0 bases, with 7 bases sitting between them. The CDR3 has 15 residues. The DNA of the CDR3 is TGTGCCAGCAGTTTATACCAGTTAGCCAAAAACATTCAGTACTTC. As protein: CASSLYQLAKNIQYF. Combining the CDR3 with reference TRBV28 and TRBJ2-4 gives the whole variable domain DVKVTQSSRYLVKRTGEKVFLECVQDMDHENMFWYRQDPGLGLRLIYFSYDVKMKEKGDIPEGYSVSREKKERFSLILESASTNQTSMYLCASSLYQLAKNIQYFGAGTRLSVL.

This clonotype was observed a handful of times. This sequence joins TRBV28 and TRBJ2-3; D remains unclear. The ends were cut back, 8 bases at V and 3 bases at J, with 15 bases in the middle. CDR3 length equals 14 residues. The germline V gene encodes CDR1 MDHEN and CDR2 SYDVKM. Here the CDR3 reads CASSHEAATDTQYF. The CDR3 DNA is TGTGCCAGCTCCCATGAGGCCGCGACAGATACGCAGTATTTT.

J is TRBJ2-5 and V is TRBV29-1, with D hard to call. The CDR3 covers 12 residues. Germline CDR1 and CDR2: SQVTM and ANQGSEA. CDR3 protein: CSAGQAQETQYF. CDR3 coding DNA: TGCAGTGCCGGCCAGGCCCAAGAGACCCAGTACTTC. The full variable domain, rest sourced from reference TRBV29-1 and TRBJ2-5, is SAVISQKPSRDICQRGTSLTIQCQVDSQVTMMFWYRQQPGQSLTLIATANQGSEATYESGFVIDKFPISRPNLTFSTLTVSNMSPEDSSIYLCSAGQAQETQYFGPGTRLLVL.

In this sample, this clonotype turned up a few times. This chain joins TRBV20-1 and TRBJ1-4; D is ambiguous. The V gene lost 6 bases and the J gene lost 4 bases, with 15 bases spanning the gap. Looked up from germline, CDR1 is DFQATT and CDR2 is SNEGSKA (reference sequence). The CDR3 extends over 14 amino acids. Here the CDR3 reads CSATADTYNEKLFF. CDR3 nucleotides: TGCAGTGCCACCGCTGACACCTATAATGAAAAACTGTTTTTT.

The genes are TRBV4-2 and TRBJ1-2; 7 bases map to TRBD1. V lost 0 bases to trimming and J lost 6 bases; unmatched junction nucleotides: 4. The CDR3 has 14 residues. Germline V CDR1 and CDR2: LGHNA, YNFKEQ. CDR3 residues: CASSQETGKHGYTF. For the CDR3, the DNA is TGTGCCAGCAGCCAAGAGACAGGGAAGCATGGCTACACCTTC.

This clonotype was seen just once. The chain is built from TRBV20-1 and TRBJ1-6; D gene uncertain. Trimming left V 3 bases short and J 7 bases short, with 13 bases between. The CDR3 is 14 residues long. The germline gives CDR1 DFQATT, CDR2 SNEGSKA (reference sequence). The CDR3 nucleotides are TGCAGTGCTAGCCGCCCGGCGGGGAATTCACCCCTCCACTTT. It specifies CSASRPAGNSPLHF.

The chain carries TRBV12-3 or TRBV12-4 and TRBJ1-5; no clear D gene. The CDR3 is 14 residues long. With 1 base removed from V and 7 bases from J, the gap between germline ends came to 11 bases. The chain's CDR3 is CASSLVGLRQPQHF. For the CDR3, the DNA is TGTGCCAGCAGTTTAGTTGGGTTACGGCAGCCCCAGCATTTT.

V gene TRBV4-1 combines with J gene TRBJ1-2, with D unclear. V was clipped by 1 base and J by 7 bases, with 7 bases between them. Per germline, CDR1 MGHRA and CDR2 YSYEKL. The CDR3 has 12 amino acids. CDR3 protein: CASSQGIGGYTF. CDR3 nucleotide sequence: TGCGCCAGCAGCCAAGGTATAGGTGGCTACACCTTC.

This chain uses TRBV10-3 with TRBJ2-4; D uncertain. The end of the DNA aligns better with TRBJ2-7, so the J call may be wrong. Germline CDR1 reads ENHRY; CDR2 reads SYGVKD. CDR3 length equals 13 residues. The CDR3 bases are TGTGCCATCAGTGAGTCGGCGAATTACGAGCAGTACTTC. This encodes CAISESANYEQYF.

V is TRBV6-6 and J is TRBJ2-7; D is undetermined. V was clipped by 5 bases and J by 1 base, with 12 bases between them. Germline CDR1 and CDR2: MNHNY and SVGAGI (reference sequence). The CDR3 runs 14 residues. The CDR3 is CASSGREASYEQYF. CDR3 DNA sequence: TGTGCCAGCAGTGGGCGTGAGGCTTCCTACGAGCAGTACTTC.

This rearrangement joins TRBV25-1 to TRBJ1-1; tentative D call: TRBD1 (5 bases). V lost 5 bases and J lost 0, with 22 bases in between. CDR3 length equals 18 residues. CDR1 is MGHDK, CDR2 SYGVNS, per germline. CDR3 coding DNA: TGTGCCAGCAGTTTCTCAGGGCGCAACCGGGCTATGAACACTGAAGCTTTCTTT. It translates to CASSFSGRNRAMNTEAFF.

This clonotype showed up just a few times. The chain carries TRBV20-1 and TRBJ2-5, with TRBD2 matching over 13 bases. Germline-derived CDR1 and CDR2 are DFQATT and SNEGSKA (reference sequence). The ends lost 5 bases at V and 4 bases at J; junction bases unmatched: 7. The CDR3 consists of 15 residues. The CDR3 loop is CSAPGLAGAAETQYF. CDR3 DNA: TGCAGTGCTCCAGGACTAGCGGGGGCGGCAGAGACCCAGTACTTC.

This clonotype came up a few times. V and J are TRBV20-1 and TRBJ2-7; TRBD2 agrees at 7 bases. The CDR3 runs to 14 residues. CDR1 and CDR2 from the germline V gene are DFQATT and SNEGSKA (reference sequence). The V gene end was trimmed by 4 bases and the J gene end by 6 bases; junction bases not matched to a gene: 12. CDR3 region: CSAISVEGGIEQYF. DNA of the CDR3: TGCAGTGCTATAAGTGTGGAGGGAGGGATCGAGCAGTACTTC.

This clonotype has more than one count but fewer than ten. The V call is TRBV7-9, the J call TRBJ2-3; TRBD2 matches 11 bases. From germline, CDR1 is SEHNR and CDR2 FQNEAQ (reference sequence). This CDR3 spans 15 amino acids. V was pared by 5 bases and J by 5 bases, with 6 bases of the junction left unmatched. CDR3 amino acids: CASSPSGGPKDTQYF. As DNA, the CDR3 is TGTGCCAGCAGCCCTAGCGGGGGGCCCAAAGATACGCAGTATTTT.